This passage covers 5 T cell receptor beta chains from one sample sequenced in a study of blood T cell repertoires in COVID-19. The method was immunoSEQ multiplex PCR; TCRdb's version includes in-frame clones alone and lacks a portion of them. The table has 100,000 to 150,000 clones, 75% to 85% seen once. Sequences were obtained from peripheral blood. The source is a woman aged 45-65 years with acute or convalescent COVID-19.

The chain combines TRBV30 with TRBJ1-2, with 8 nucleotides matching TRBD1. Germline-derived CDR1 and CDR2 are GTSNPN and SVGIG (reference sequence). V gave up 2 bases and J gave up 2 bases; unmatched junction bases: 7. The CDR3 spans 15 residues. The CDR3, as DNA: TGTGCCTGGAGTCCTATGGACAGGGAAAACTATGGCTACACCTTC. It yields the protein CAWSPMDRENYGYTF.

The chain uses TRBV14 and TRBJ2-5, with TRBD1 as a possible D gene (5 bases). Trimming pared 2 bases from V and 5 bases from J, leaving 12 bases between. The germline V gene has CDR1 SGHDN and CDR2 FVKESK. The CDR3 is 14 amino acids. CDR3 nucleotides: TGTGCCAGCAGCCAACTCAGGGTCAGGGAGACCCAGTACTTC. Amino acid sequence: CASSQLRVRETQYF.

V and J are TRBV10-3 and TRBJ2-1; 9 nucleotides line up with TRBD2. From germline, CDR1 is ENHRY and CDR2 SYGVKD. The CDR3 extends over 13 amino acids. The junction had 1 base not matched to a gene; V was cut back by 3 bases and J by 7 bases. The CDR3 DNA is TGTGCCATCAGTGACGGACTAGCGAATGAGCAGTTCTTC. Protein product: CAISDGLANEQFF.

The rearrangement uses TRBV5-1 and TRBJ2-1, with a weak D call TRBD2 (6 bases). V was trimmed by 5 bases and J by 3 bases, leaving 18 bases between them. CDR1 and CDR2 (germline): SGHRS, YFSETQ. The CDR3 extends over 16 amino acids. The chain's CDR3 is CASSSRGEAGYNEQFF. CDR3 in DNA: TGCGCCAGCAGTTCCCGAGGGGAGGCCGGCTACAATGAGCAGTTCTTC.

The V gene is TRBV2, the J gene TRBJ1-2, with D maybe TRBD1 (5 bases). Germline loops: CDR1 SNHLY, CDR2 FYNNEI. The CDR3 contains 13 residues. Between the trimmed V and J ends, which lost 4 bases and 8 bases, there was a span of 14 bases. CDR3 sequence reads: CASSGGVPGGYTF. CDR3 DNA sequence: TGTGCCAGCAGTGGGGGGGTGCCGGGAGGCTACACCTTC.